This entry concerns a single TCR beta chain. What it binds is unknown. The sample originates from a study of blood T cells in healthy people across ages. Study observations and caveats: Naive T cell percentage and TCR beta diversity correlated strongly. Estimated diversity that came from one million T cells was considered an underestimate.

A sample-barcoded 5' primer and a J-beta primer mix were used in a second PCR of about 6 to 12 cycles. Paired-end reads containing CDR3 totaled no fewer than 2.5 million for each sample. From the 5' RACE reads, TCRdb called clonotypes with MiXCR, one entry per CDR3 protein. The data hold roughly 830,000 distinct CDR3 sequences, with around 68% observed a single time. The sample taken for sequencing was blood. The TCR was taken from a man aged 25-40 years in good health.

In DNA, the CDR3 is TGTGCCATCGGCGAGGCAGGGGGAAGAGATACGCAGTATTTT. This codes for CAIGEAGGRDTQYF. The chain combines TRBV27 with TRBJ2-3, with TRBD1 identical over 7 bases. The germline V gene encodes CDR1 MNHEY and CDR2 SMNVEV (reference sequence). V trimming: 10 bases; J trimming: 5 bases; junction bases outside the gene matches: 12. The CDR3 is 14 residues long.